This TCR beta chain was identified during a study of cytomegalovirus exposure and HLA in healthy donors. Points on this clone: Its antigen is undetermined.

Germline CDR1 reads SNHLY; CDR2 reads FYNNEI. V was pared by 6 bases and J by 1 base, with 4 bases of the junction left unmatched. The CDR3 covers 14 residues. General study findings and limits: The study recorded 150 to 200 TCR beta chains that were cytomegalovirus-associated. With high specificity and sensitivity, the classifier reportedly diagnosed cytomegalovirus status.

The method was immunoSEQ multiplex PCR; TCRdb's version includes in-frame clones alone and lacks a portion of them. Among 85,000 to 90,000 clones, roughly 96% were seen once, and the ten largest hold roughly 0.82%. The receptor's source is a man aged 18-30 years in good health and CMV-seronegative. Sequenced sample: PBMCs. The chain carries TRBV2 and TRBJ1-2, with 8 nucleotides matching TRBD1. The CDR3 DNA reads as TGTGCCAGCAGGACAGGGGTGGTTAACTATGGCTACACCTTC. Residues: CASRTGVVNYGYTF.